This paragraph covers one T cell receptor beta chain sequence. This entry belongs to a study of T cells expressing NK-cell markers. TCRdb reprocessed the 5' RACE reads and stores each CDR3 protein as one record, lacking DNA. In total, the table holds just under 150,000 distinct CDR3 sequences. The CDR3 is made up of 18 amino acids. Germline V lookup: CDR1 LNHDA, CDR2 SQIVND (reference sequence). This chain connects TRBV19 to TRBJ2-6; TCRdb's D call, TRBD1, is unchecked because there is no DNA. Sequenced: blood T cells: a sorted CD56 or NKG2C T cell subset, CD4+ or CD8+ T cells, or bulk PBMC T cells (not recorded which). The TCR was taken from a man aged 18-30 years in good health. The CDR3 loop reads CASTPTGLGLPGANVLTF.